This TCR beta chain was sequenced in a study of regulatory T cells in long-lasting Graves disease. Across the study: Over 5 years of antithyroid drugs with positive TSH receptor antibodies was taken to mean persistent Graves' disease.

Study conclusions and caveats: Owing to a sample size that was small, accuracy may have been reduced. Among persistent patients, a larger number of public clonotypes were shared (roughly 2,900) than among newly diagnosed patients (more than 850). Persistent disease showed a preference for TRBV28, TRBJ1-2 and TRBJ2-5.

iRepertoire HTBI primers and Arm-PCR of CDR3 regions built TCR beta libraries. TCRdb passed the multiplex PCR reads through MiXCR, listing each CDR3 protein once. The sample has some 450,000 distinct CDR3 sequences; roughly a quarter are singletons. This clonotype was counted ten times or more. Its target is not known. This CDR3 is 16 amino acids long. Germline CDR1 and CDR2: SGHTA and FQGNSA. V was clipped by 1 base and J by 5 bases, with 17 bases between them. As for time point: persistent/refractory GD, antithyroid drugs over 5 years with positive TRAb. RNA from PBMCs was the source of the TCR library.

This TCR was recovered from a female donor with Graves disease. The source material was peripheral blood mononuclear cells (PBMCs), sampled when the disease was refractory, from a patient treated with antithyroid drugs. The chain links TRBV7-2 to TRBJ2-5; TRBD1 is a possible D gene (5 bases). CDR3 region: CASSLEGVRVEETQYF. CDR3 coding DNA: TGTGCCAGCAGCTTAGAAGGGGTTAGGGTGGAGGAGACCCAGTACTTC. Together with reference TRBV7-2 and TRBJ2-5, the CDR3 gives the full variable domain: GAGVSQSPSNKVTEKGKDVELRCDPISGHTALYWYRQSLGQGLEFLIYFQGNSAPDKSGLPSDRFSAERTGGSVSTLTIQRTQQEDSAVYLCASSLEGVRVEETQYFGPGTRLLVL.